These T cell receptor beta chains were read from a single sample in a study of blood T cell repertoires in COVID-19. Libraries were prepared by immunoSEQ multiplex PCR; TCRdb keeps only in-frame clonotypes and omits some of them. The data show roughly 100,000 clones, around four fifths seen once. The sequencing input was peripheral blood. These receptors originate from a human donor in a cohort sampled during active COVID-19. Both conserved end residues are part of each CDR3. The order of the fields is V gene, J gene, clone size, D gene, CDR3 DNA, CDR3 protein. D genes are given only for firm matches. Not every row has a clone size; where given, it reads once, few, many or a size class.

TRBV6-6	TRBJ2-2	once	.	TGTGCCAGCAGGGGAGCATCGGGTAACACCGGGGAGCTGTTTTTT	CASRGASGNTGELFF
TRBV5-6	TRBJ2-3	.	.	TGTGCCAGCAGTCGCCGCGGAGGGCGGGGTAGCACAGATACGCAGTATTTT	CASSRRGGRGSTDTQYF
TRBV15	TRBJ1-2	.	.	TGTGCCACCAGCCTCCCTAATACAGGGTGGGCTGGCTACACCTTC	CATSLPNTGWAGYTF
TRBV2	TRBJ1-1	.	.	TGTGCCAGCAGTGCAAGGACATCGGTCCCTGAAGCTTTCTTT	CASSARTSVPEAFF
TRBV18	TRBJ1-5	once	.	TGTGCCAGCTCACCACGGGCTAATCAGCCCCAGCATTTT	CASSPRANQPQHF
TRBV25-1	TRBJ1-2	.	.	TGTGCCAGCAGTGAATCCCCGACTGCTGGCTACACCTTC	CASSESPTAGYTF
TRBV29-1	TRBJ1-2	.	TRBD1	TGCAGCGTCGAATACAGGGGTTATGGCTACACCTTC	CSVEYRGYGYTF
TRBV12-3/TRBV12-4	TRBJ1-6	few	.	TGTGCCAGCAGTTTCGGGGGAAATTCACCCCTCCACTTT	CASSFGGNSPLHF
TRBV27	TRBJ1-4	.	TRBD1	TGTGCCAGCAGTTCCTCGACAGGGTGGGGGGAAAAACTGTTTTTT	CASSSSTGWGEKLFF
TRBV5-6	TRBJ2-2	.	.	TGTGCCAGCAGCTTAGGACACACGAACACCGGGGAGCTGTTTTTT	CASSLGHTNTGELFF
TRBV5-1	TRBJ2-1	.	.	TGCGCCAGCAGCTTGGGACTAGTCAATGAGCAGTTCTTC	CASSLGLVNEQFF
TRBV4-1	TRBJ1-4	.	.	TGCGCCAGCAGCCAAGAACCAGGGCGACTGTTTTTT	CASSQEPGRLFF
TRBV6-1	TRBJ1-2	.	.	TGTGCCAGCAGTGAAGCGGGCAGGGAGGATGGCTACACCTTC	CASSEAGREDGYTF
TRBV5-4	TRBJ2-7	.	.	TGTGCCAGCAGCCTCGTGTCAGGCTCCTACGAGCAGTACTTC	CASSLVSGSYEQYF
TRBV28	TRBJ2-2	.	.	TGTGCCAGCAGTTCACCGGGTTGGACCGGGGAGCTGTTTTTT	CASSSPGWTGELFF
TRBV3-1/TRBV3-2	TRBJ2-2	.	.	TGTGCCAGCAGCCAAGATAGGGGTCGAATTACCGGGGAGCTGTTTTTT	CASSQDRGRITGELFF